This T cell receptor beta chain was observed in a study of regulatory T cells in long-lasting Graves disease. Arm-PCR of CDR3 regions with iRepertoire HTBI primers generated TCR beta libraries. Each CDR3 protein gets one entry after TCRdb re-called the multiplex PCR reads with MiXCR. The sample has nearly 350,000 distinct CDR3 sequences; about 20% are singletons. As to time point: persistent/refractory GD, antithyroid drugs over 5 years with positive TRAb. Preparation of the TCR library used RNA extracted from PBMCs. This clonotype was counted only a few times. CDR3 length: 14 residues. Germline V gene data show CDR1 as MDHEN and CDR2 as SYDVKM. V was cut by 3 bases and J by 10 bases, with 13 bases left in between.

The material was peripheral blood mononuclear cells (PBMCs), obtained when the disease was refractory, from a patient treated with antithyroid drugs. The chain employs TRBV28 and TRBJ1-6; D perhaps matches TRBD1 (6 bases). This receptor was identified in a female donor with Graves disease. The CDR3 nucleotides are TGTGCCAGCAGTTTTTCAGGGGTAGGGTCACCCCTCCACTTT. It specifies CASSFSGVGSPLHF.